The 2 T cell receptor beta chains reported below all come from one sample, sequenced in a study of T cells after posttransplantation cyclophosphamide. The table came from immunoSEQ multiplex PCR; TCRdb's copy has only in-frame clones and leaves some out. The data contain about 32,000 clones, 70% to 90% of them singletons. Sequencing was performed on PBMCs. The receptors come from a woman aged 40 to 50 with a blood cancer, CMV-positive, and with a related stem cell donor.

The chain joins TRBV4-3 to TRBJ1-2, with D unclear. Germline V lookup: CDR1 LGHNA, CDR2 YSLEER. V lost 1 base and J 6 bases, leaving 12 bases between the germline ends. The length of the CDR3 is 14 residues. CDR3: CASSQGRSRDGYTF. The DNA of the CDR3 is TGCGCCAGCAGCCAAGGTCGGTCCCGGGATGGCTACACCTTC.

The chain joins TRBV6-1 to TRBJ2-6; D may be TRBD1 (6 bases). This CDR3 has 15 residues. Between the trimmed V and J ends, which lost 6 bases and 0 bases, there was a span of 9 bases. Per germline, CDR1 MNHNS and CDR2 SASEGT. The CDR3 coding sequence is TGTGCCAGCAGCGTACAGGGCTCTGGGGCCAACGTCCTGACTTTC. Translation: CASSVQGSGANVLTF.